This TCR beta chain was obtained from a study of cytomegalovirus exposure and HLA in healthy donors. Study-level findings and limits: Later on, a genetic analysis was performed. It linked a missense variant in DCLRE1C with V- and J-gene trimming of TCR beta.

The CDR3 is 14 residues long. Germline V gives CDR1 SNHLY, CDR2 FYNNEI. PCR involved 60 Vbeta and 13 Jbeta primers. Using immunoSEQ multiplex PCR, the repertoire was profiled, and TCRdb retains in-frame clones only, with some absent. The data contain 46,000 or so clones, about 60% of them singletons. As for this clone: Antigen unknown. Its ends do not fully match the called genes, so a read error is possible.

Sequencing used PBMCs. This TCR derives from a man aged 60 to 69 in good health and CMV-seropositive. This chain links TRBV2 with TRBJ1-4; TRBD1 aligns across 7 bases. CDR3: CASSEGQAGEKLFF. The DNA for the CDR3 is TGTGCCAGCAGCGAAGGACAGGCCGGTGAAAAACTGTTTTTT.